This T cell receptor (beta chain) appears in the sequencing data of a study of OX40 agonist ivuxolimab in advanced cancers. Sequenced by immunoSEQ multiplex PCR; TCRdb stores in-frame clones only, minus some. The table has about 100,000 clones, around 90% seen once. This sample comprised CD4+ or CD8+ T cells sorted from blood, obtained in a trial of the OX40 agonist ivuxolimab. This sequence was found in an adult with an advanced solid tumor such as melanoma, head and neck, liver or kidney cancer.

CDR3 coding DNA: TGCAGCGTCGCAATGGGGTCACACTACGAGCAGTACTTC. Protein product: CSVAMGSHYEQYF. The rearrangement joins TRBV29-1 to TRBJ2-7, with D unclear. CDR1 and CDR2 (germline): SQVTM, ANQGSEA. The CDR3 length is 13 residues. The V gene lost 6 bases and the J gene lost 3 bases, with 15 bases spanning the gap.